This TCR beta chain was captured in a study of blood T cells in healthy people across ages. Overall study findings and caveats: Measured against age, TCR beta diversity per million T cells decreased in a roughly linear manner.

Approximately 9.2 milliliters was the volume of peripheral blood drawn from each donor. With 1 base clipped from V and 0 bases from J, the junction kept 3 bases outside the gene matches. In germline, CDR1 is MGHRA, CDR2 YSYEKL. The CDR3 spans 16 residues. Next came a second PCR, run for about 6 to 12 cycles, which used a sample-barcoded 5' primer along with a J-beta primer mix. MiXCR, applied by TCRdb to the 5' RACE reads, yields one record per CDR3 protein. The sample carries 600,000 to 650,000 distinct CDR3 sequences, roughly 58% recorded once. As concerns this clonotype: The antigen is unknown.

This sequence joins TRBV4-1 and TRBJ2-1; 7 nucleotides align to TRBD2. The TCR sequence derives from a man aged 55-75 years in good health. Sequencing used blood. The CDR3 DNA follows: TGCGCCAGCAGCCAAGTTAGGACTAGCTCCTACAATGAGCAGTTCTTC. Its protein is CASSQVRTSSYNEQFF.